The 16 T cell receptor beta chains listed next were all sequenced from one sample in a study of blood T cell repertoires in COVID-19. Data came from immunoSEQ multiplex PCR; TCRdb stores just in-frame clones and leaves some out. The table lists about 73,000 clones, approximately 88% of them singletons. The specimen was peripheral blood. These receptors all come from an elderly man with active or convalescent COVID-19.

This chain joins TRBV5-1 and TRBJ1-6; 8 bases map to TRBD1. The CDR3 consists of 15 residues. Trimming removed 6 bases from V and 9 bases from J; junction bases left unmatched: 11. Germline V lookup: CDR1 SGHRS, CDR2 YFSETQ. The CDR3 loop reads CASKSNRGEISPLHF. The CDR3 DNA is TGCGCCAGCAAGTCCAACAGGGGGGAGATTTCACCCCTCCACTTT.

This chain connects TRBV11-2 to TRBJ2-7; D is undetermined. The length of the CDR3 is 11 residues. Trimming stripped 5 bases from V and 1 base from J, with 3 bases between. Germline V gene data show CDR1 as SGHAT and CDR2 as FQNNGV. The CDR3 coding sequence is TGTGCCAGCAGCCCATCCTACGAGCAGTACTTC. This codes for CASSPSYEQYF. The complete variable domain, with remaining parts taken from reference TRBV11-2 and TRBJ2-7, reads EAGVAQSPRYKIIEKRQSVAFWCNPISGHATLYWYQQILGQGPKLLIQFQNNGVVDDSQLPKDRFSAERLKGVDSTLKIQPAKLEDSAVYLCASSPSYEQYFGPGTRLTVT.

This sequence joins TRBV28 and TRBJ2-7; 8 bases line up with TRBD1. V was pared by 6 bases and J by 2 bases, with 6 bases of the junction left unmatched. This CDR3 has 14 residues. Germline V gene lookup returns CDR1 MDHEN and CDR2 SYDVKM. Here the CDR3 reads CASRPIQGAYEQYF. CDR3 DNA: TGTGCCAGCAGGCCTATACAGGGGGCCTACGAGCAGTACTTC. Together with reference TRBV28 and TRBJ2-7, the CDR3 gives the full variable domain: DVKVTQSSRYLVKRTGEKVFLECVQDMDHENMFWYRQDPGLGLRLIYFSYDVKMKEKGDIPEGYSVSREKKERFSLILESASTNQTSMYLCASRPIQGAYEQYFGPGTRLTVT.

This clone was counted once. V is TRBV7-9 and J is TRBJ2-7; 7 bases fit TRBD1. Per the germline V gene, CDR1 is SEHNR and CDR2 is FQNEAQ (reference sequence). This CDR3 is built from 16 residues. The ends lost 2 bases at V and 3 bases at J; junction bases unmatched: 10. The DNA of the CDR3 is TGTGCCAGCAGCTTATCCCCGGGACAGCGAAACTACGAGCAGTACTTC. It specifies CASSLSPGQRNYEQYF.

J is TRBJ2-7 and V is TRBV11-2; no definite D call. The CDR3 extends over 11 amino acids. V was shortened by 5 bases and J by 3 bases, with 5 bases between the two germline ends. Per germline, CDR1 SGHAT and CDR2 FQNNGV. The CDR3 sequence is CASSKLYEQYF. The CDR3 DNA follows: TGTGCCAGCAGCAAACTCTACGAGCAGTACTTC.

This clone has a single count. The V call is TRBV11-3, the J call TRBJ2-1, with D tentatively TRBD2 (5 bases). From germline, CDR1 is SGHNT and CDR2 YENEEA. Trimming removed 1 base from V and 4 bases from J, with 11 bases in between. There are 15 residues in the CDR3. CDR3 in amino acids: CASSLARTGYNEQFF. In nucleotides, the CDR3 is TGTGCCAGCAGCTTAGCCCGGACTGGTTACAATGAGCAGTTCTTC.

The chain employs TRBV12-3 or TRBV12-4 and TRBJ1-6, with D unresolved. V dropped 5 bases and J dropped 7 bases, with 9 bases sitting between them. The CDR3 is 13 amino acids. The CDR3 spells CASSEAANSPLHF. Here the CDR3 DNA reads TGTGCCAGCAGTGAGGCGGCCAATTCACCCCTCCACTTT.

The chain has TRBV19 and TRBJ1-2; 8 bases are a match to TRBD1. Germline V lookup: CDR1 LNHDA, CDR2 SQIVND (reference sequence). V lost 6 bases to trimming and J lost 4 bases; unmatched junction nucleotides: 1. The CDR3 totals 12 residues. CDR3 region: CASRGQGYGYTF. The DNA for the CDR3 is TGTGCCAGTAGAGGACAGGGCTATGGCTACACCTTC.

CDR3 bases: TGTGCCAGCAGCCTCGACAGGAACACCGGGGAGCTGTTTTTT. This gives the protein CASSLDRNTGELFF. The J gene is TRBJ2-2, the V gene TRBV13, with TRBD1 as a possible D gene (5 bases). Per germline, CDR1 PRHDT and CDR2 FYEKMQ (reference sequence). The V end was cut by 5 bases, the J end by 1 base, with 8 bases between. The CDR3 consists of 14 residues.

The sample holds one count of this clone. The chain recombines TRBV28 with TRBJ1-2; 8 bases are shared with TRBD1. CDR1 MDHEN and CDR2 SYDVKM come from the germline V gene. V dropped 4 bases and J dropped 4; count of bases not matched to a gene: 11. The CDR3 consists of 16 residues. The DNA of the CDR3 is TGTGCCAGCAGTTCCCAAGCTAGGACAGGGCTCTATGGCTACACCTTC. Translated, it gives CASSSQARTGLYGYTF.

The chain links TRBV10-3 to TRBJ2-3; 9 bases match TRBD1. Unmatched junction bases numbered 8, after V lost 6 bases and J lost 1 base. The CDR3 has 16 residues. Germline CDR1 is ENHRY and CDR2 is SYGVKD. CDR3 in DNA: TGTGCCATCAGATCACCCGACAGGGGGGGCACAGATACGCAGTATTTT. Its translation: CAIRSPDRGGTDTQYF.

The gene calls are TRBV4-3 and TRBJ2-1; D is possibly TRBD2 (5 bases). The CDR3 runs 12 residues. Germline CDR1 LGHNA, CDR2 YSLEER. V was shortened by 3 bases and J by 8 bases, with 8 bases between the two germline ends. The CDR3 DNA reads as TGCGCCAGCAGCCAGATGAGGGATGAGCAGTTCTTC. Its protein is CASSQMRDEQFF.

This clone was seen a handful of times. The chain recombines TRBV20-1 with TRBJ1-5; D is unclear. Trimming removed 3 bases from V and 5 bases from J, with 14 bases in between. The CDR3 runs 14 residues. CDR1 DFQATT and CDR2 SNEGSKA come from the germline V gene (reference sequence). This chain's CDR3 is CSASRGGPHQPQHF. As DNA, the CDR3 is TGCAGTGCTAGTCGGGGTGGACCCCATCAGCCCCAGCATTTT.

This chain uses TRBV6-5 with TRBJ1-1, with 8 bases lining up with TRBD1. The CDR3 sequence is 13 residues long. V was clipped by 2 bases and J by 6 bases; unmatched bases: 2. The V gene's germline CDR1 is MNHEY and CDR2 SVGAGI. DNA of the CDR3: TGTGCCAGCAGTTACCAGGGGGCTTCTGAAGCTTTCTTT. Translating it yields CASSYQGASEAFF.

The DNA of the CDR3 is TGTGCCAGTAGTATACCGACTAGCGCTGACGGGGAGCTGTTTTTT. Its translation: CASSIPTSADGELFF. The rearrangement links TRBV19 to TRBJ2-2, with 8 bases matching TRBD2. CDR3 length equals 15 residues. The V gene end was trimmed by 2 bases and the J gene end by 7 bases; junction bases not matched to a gene: 6. Germline V CDR1 and CDR2: LNHDA, SQIVND (reference sequence).

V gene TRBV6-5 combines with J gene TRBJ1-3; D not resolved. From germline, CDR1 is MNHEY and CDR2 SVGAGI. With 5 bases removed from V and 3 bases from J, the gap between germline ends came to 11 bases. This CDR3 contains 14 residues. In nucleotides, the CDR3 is TGTGCCAGCAGTCAGACATCTTATGGAAACACCATATATTTT. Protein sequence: CASSQTSYGNTIYF.